The present T cell receptor (beta chain) was sequenced within a study of blood T cells in healthy people across ages. This clonotype showed up just a few times. With a J-beta primer mix and a sample-barcoded 5' primer, a second PCR ran 7 to 11 cycles. Per sample, CDR3-containing paired-end reads numbered at least 2.5 million. A single record per CDR3 protein comes from TCRdb applying MiXCR to the 5' RACE reads. The sample lists 800,000 to 1,300,000 distinct CDR3 sequences; almost 25% were seen once. After removal of 4 bases from V and 8 bases from J, the junction contained 14 bases not matched to a gene. The CDR3 has 17 amino acids. Germline CDR1 and CDR2: MGHDK and SYGVNS. Each sample gave at least 6.5 million isolated PBMCs. A further study also used this sample, focusing on T cells of mothers and their children. Per that paper: The authors used all extracted RNA for cDNA synthesis, at approximately 1.5 ug per 15 ul.

The source is a girl under 10 years old in good health. The source material was blood. The rearrangement joins TRBV25-1 to TRBJ2-1, with 10 bases fitting TRBD1. DNA for the CDR3: TGTGCCAGCAGTGCCTGGACAGGGGGAAAGGTAGACGATGAGCAGTTCTTC. Its translation: CASSAWTGGKVDDEQFF.